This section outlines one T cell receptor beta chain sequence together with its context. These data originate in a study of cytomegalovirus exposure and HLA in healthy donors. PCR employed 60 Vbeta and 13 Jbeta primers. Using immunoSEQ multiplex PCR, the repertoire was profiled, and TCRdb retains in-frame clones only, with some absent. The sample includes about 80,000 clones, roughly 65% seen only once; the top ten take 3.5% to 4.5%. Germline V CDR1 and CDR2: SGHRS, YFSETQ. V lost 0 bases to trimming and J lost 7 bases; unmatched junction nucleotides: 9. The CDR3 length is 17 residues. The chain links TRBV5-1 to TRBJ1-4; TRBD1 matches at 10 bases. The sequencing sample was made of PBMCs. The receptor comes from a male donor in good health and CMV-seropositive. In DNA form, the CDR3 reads TGCGCCAGCAGCTTGGAGACAGGGGGCGCCCCTAGTGAAAAACTGTTTTTT. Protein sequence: CASSLETGGAPSEKLFF.